These 14 T cell receptor beta chains were sequenced from one sample in a study of blood T cell repertoires in COVID-19. Assay used: immunoSEQ multiplex PCR; TCRdb lists only in-frame clones, some missing. The data show approximately 88,000 clones, around 76% seen once. What was sequenced was peripheral blood. These receptors came from a woman aged 80 or over with active or convalescent COVID-19.

The chain couples TRBV2 to TRBJ2-7, with TRBD1 matching 11 bases. The CDR3 has 15 amino acids. In germline, CDR1 is SNHLY, CDR2 FYNNEI. With V trimmed by 6 bases and J by 1 base, 5 bases remained unmatched. The CDR3 sequence is CASRSDRGLSYEQYF. CDR3 DNA sequence: TGTGCCAGCAGGTCGGACAGGGGGCTGTCCTACGAGCAGTACTTC.

The J gene is TRBJ2-3, the V gene TRBV4-3, with 8 bases lining up with TRBD1. Germline V gene lookup returns CDR1 LGHNA and CDR2 YSLEER. This CDR3 contains 16 residues. The V and J ends lost 1 base and 3 bases, in that order; junction bases with no gene match: 6. CDR3 coding DNA: TGCGCCAGCAGCCAAGGGGCAGGGGGCTTAACAGATACGCAGTATTTT. This encodes CASSQGAGGLTDTQYF.

V gene TRBV19 combines with J gene TRBJ2-5; TRBD2 is a possible D gene (6 bases). The CDR3 sequence is 14 residues long. Germline lookup yields CDR1 LNHDA and CDR2 SQIVND (reference sequence). The V end was cut by 3 bases, the J end by 5 bases, with 13 bases between. The CDR3 loop reads CASSMGTFPETQYF. The CDR3 DNA is TGTGCCAGTAGTATGGGGACTTTTCCGGAGACCCAGTACTTC.

This clone was counted between two and nine times. The rearrangement joins TRBV4-1 to TRBJ1-2; a weak D match, TRBD1 (5 bases). Germline V CDR1 and CDR2: MGHRA, YSYEKL. V was shortened by 0 bases and J by 4 bases, with 9 bases between the two germline ends. There are 14 residues in the CDR3. CDR3 region: CASSQDGGTYGYTF. CDR3 nucleotides: TGCGCCAGCAGCCAAGACGGCGGGACCTATGGCTACACCTTC.

The chain has TRBV6-6 and TRBJ1-1, with D uncertain. The CDR3 totals 13 residues. Germline-derived CDR1 and CDR2 are MNHNY and SVGAGI (reference sequence). V lost 6 bases and J 7 bases, leaving 15 bases between the germline ends. The CDR3 loop reads CASSPIPAGEAFF. For the CDR3, the DNA is TGTGCCAGCAGCCCGATTCCGGCGGGTGAAGCTTTCTTT.

This clone was observed many times. The chain uses TRBV6-2 or TRBV6-3 and TRBJ1-6, with TRBD1 identical over 9 bases. This CDR3 has 15 residues. CDR1 MNHEY and CDR2 SVGEGT come from the germline V gene. The ends lost 0 bases at V and 8 bases at J; junction bases unmatched: 2. The CDR3 spells CASSYSGQGYSPLHF. The DNA of the CDR3 is TGTGCCAGCAGTTACTCCGGACAGGGGTATTCACCCCTCCACTTT.

A single count supports this clone. CDR3 bases: TGTGCCAGCACCGGGACAGGGGACTTCAAAAACATTCAGTACTTC. It codes for CASTGTGDFKNIQYF. V is TRBV6-5 and J is TRBJ2-4; TRBD1 agrees at 10 bases. With V trimmed by 7 bases and J by 3 bases, 6 bases remained unmatched. Germline assignment: CDR1 MNHEY and CDR2 SVGAGI. This CDR3 has 15 residues.

The V gene is TRBV4-1, the J gene TRBJ2-3; 9 nucleotides align to TRBD2. J was trimmed by 0 bases and V by 0 bases; bases with no gene match: 4. From germline, CDR1 is MGHRA and CDR2 YSYEKL. CDR3 length: 17 residues. The CDR3 DNA reads as TGCGCCAGCAGCCAAGATGGGCTAGCGGGGAGCACAGATACGCAGTATTTT. It is translated as CASSQDGLAGSTDTQYF.

The J gene is TRBJ2-7, the V gene TRBV15, with TRBD1 matching 9 bases. The germline gives CDR1 LNHNV, CDR2 YYDKDF (reference sequence). This CDR3 is 16 amino acids long. V shed 0 bases, J shed 5 bases, and the junction held 8 bases outside the gene matches. CDR3 in amino acids: CATSRDHSGTGNEQYF. CDR3 coding DNA: TGTGCCACCAGCAGAGATCACTCAGGGACAGGGAACGAGCAGTACTTC. Combining the CDR3 with reference TRBV15 and TRBJ2-7 gives the whole variable domain DAMVIQNPRYQVTQFGKPVTLSCSQTLNHNVMYWYQQKSSQAPKLLFHYYDKDFNNEADTPDNFQSRRPNTSFCFLDIRSPGLGDTAMYLCATSRDHSGTGNEQYFGPGTRLTVT.

V usage is TRBV7-6 and J usage is TRBJ2-7, with D possibly matching TRBD2 (5 bases). V was pared by 3 bases and J by 6 bases, with 12 bases between. The CDR3 has 13 amino acids. Germline CDR1 is SGHVS and CDR2 is FNYEAQ. In DNA form, the CDR3 reads TGTGCCAGCAGCTTGGCCGGGAACTCCGAGCAGTACTTC. Its translation: CASSLAGNSEQYF.

V and J are TRBV30 and TRBJ1-4; 8 bases are shared with TRBD1. Germline lookup yields CDR1 GTSNPN and CDR2 SVGIG (reference sequence). V trimming: 3 bases; J trimming: 6 bases; junction bases outside the gene matches: 6. The CDR3 spans 14 residues. The CDR3 nucleotides read TGTGCCTGGAGCGAACAGGGGGTTGATGAAAAACTGTTTTTT. It specifies CAWSEQGVDEKLFF.

This clone was observed once. The gene calls are TRBV12-3 or TRBV12-4 and TRBJ2-5; D is unresolved. CDR3 size: 12 residues. Trimming removed 5 bases at V and 7 bases at J, with 11 bases between. CDR3 amino acids: CASSPEGGTQYF. As DNA, the CDR3 is TGTGCCAGCAGTCCCGAAGGCGGGACCCAGTACTTC.

The chain recombines TRBV3-1 (or the pseudogene TRBV3-2) with TRBJ2-1; possibly TRBD1 for D (6 bases). Trimming stripped 8 bases from V and 9 bases from J, with 20 bases between. The CDR3 is made up of 14 amino acids. CDR1 LGHDT and CDR2 YNNKEL come from the germline V gene (reference sequence). CDR3 amino acids: CASGRQASGFEQFF. The CDR3 bases are TGTGCCAGCGGCAGACAGGCCTCGGGGTTTGAGCAGTTCTTC.

This chain links TRBV5-6 with TRBJ1-1; 7 bases map to TRBD1. The CDR3 contains 15 residues. The J segment lost 4 bases and the V segment lost 4 bases, leaving 10 bases of the junction unmatched. Germline lookup yields CDR1 SGHDT and CDR2 YYEEEE. CDR3 nucleotide sequence: TGTGCCAGCAGCCCAGAGACAGGGTTGGGCACTGAAGCTTTCTTT. Amino acid sequence: CASSPETGLGTEAFF.